Below, 20 T cell receptor beta chains from the same sample are listed, as sequenced in a study of T cell changes during pregnancy in multiple sclerosis. Here immunoSEQ multiplex PCR was the method, and the copy in TCRdb shows in-frame clones only, minus some. Of approximately 44,000 clones in the sample, about nine tenths were seen once. Sample: CD4+ T cells from peripheral blood mononuclear cells, taken in the third trimester of pregnancy. Receptors were obtained from a female donor with multiple sclerosis, enrolled in a pregnancy study.

This chain connects TRBV5-6 to TRBJ1-1, with TRBD1 as a possible D gene (5 bases). Between the trimmed V and J ends, which lost 4 bases and 5 bases, there was a span of 15 bases. Germline-derived CDR1 and CDR2 are SGHDT and YYEEEE. CDR3 size: 14 residues. In DNA, the CDR3 is TGTGCCAGCAGCCTAACCAGGGTTTTTACTGAAGCTTTCTTT. This translates into CASSLTRVFTEAFF.

The chain combines TRBV7-2 with TRBJ1-2; D is possibly TRBD1 (6 bases). Germline CDR1 SGHTA, CDR2 FQGNSA. The CDR3 has 13 residues. Trimming removed 5 bases at V and 8 bases at J, with 15 bases between. The CDR3 reads CASSPNRVQGYTF. In DNA form, the CDR3 reads TGTGCCAGCAGCCCAAACAGGGTTCAAGGCTACACCTTC.

The V gene is TRBV2, the J gene TRBJ1-5; D is undetermined. CDR1 and CDR2 from the germline V gene are SNHLY and FYNNEI. This CDR3 comprises 14 residues. V was shortened by 3 bases and J by 2 bases, with 8 bases between the two germline ends. The CDR3 reads CASSDDGGNQPQHF. DNA of the CDR3: TGTGCCAGCAGTGATGACGGAGGCAATCAGCCCCAGCATTTT. Using reference TRBV2 and TRBJ1-5 for the parts outside the CDR3, the full variable domain is EPEVTQTPSHQVTQMGQEVILRCVPISNHLYFYWYRQILGQKVEFLVSFYNNEISEKSEIFDDQFSVERPDGSNFTLKIRSTKLEDSAMYFCASSDDGGNQPQHFGDGTRLSIL.

The chain has TRBV19 and TRBJ2-1; 8 bases match TRBD2. Per germline, CDR1 LNHDA and CDR2 SQIVND (reference sequence). The CDR3 has 17 residues. Trimming at V came to 5 bases and at J to 3 bases, leaving 12 bases not matched to a gene. The CDR3 reads CASSSISAGAHYNEQFF. CDR3 bases: TGTGCCAGTAGTTCAATCTCAGCGGGAGCCCACTACAATGAGCAGTTCTTC.

The DNA for the CDR3 is TGTGCCAGCAGCCAAGAGGTCCCCAGGGAAGCTTTCTTT. Protein sequence: CASSQEVPREAFF. The rearrangement uses TRBV14 and TRBJ1-1; the D is unclear. The V gene lost 0 bases and the J gene lost 8 bases, with 10 bases spanning the gap. Per the germline V gene, CDR1 is SGHDN and CDR2 is FVKESK. The CDR3 length is 13 residues.

The V gene is TRBV19, the J gene TRBJ1-1; tentative D call: TRBD1 (6 bases). The CDR3 has 12 residues. Germline assignment: CDR1 LNHDA and CDR2 SQIVND (reference sequence). Trimming took 8 bases from V and 10 from J, leaving 17 bases between them. CDR3 bases: TGTGCCAGTGGGACACCTGTTTCAGGAGCTTTCTTT. Translating gives CASGTPVSGAFF.

The chain joins TRBV6-1 to TRBJ2-7, with 7 bases lining up with TRBD1. The length of the CDR3 is 14 residues. Germline V gene sequence: CDR1 MNHNS, CDR2 SASEGT. Trimming at V came to 3 bases and at J to 4 bases, leaving 6 bases not matched to a gene. The CDR3 region has the DNA TGTGCCAGCAGTGATAGGGGGCGAAGATACGAGCAGTACTTC. Its protein product is CASSDRGRRYEQYF.

V and J are TRBV11-1 and TRBJ1-1; a possible D gene is TRBD1 (5 bases). The length of the CDR3 is 16 residues. CDR1 and CDR2 from the germline V gene are SGHAT and FQDESV (reference sequence). V gave up 2 bases and J gave up 0 bases, with 13 bases separating them. In nucleotides, the CDR3 is TGTGCCAGCAGCTTAAGCCAGGGCCCCATGAACACTGAAGCTTTCTTT. Translating gives CASSLSQGPMNTEAFF.

The chain recombines TRBV2 with TRBJ2-7; D may be TRBD1 (6 bases). This CDR3 has 13 amino acids. V was trimmed by 7 bases and J by 3 bases, leaving 13 bases between them. Germline V gives CDR1 SNHLY, CDR2 FYNNEI. The CDR3 sequence: CASTTGPNYEQYF. The CDR3 nucleotides are TGTGCCAGCACCACAGGGCCCAACTACGAGCAGTACTTC.

This clone was seen a single time. The chain has TRBV4-1 and TRBJ2-1; a possible D gene is TRBD2 (5 bases). Per germline, CDR1 MGHRA and CDR2 YSYEKL. The CDR3 loop spans 16 amino acids. Trimming cost V 0 bases and J 7 bases, with 16 bases left between them. CDR3 DNA: TGCGCCAGCAGCCAAGAGGGAGCGGTCTACTTGAATGAGCAGTTCTTC. This translates into CASSQEGAVYLNEQFF.

The DNA for the CDR3 is TGTGCCAGCAGCGCCCGAGGAGGAAACACCATATATTTT. As protein: CASSARGGNTIYF. The genes are TRBV9 and TRBJ1-3; D uncertain. Germline assignment: CDR1 SGDLS and CDR2 YYNGEE. Trimming took 3 bases from V and 4 from J, leaving 8 bases between them. CDR3 length: 13 residues.

The chain recombines TRBV6-6 with TRBJ1-1, with D unclear. V lost 6 bases and J 1 base, leaving 15 bases between the germline ends. The germline gives CDR1 MNHNY, CDR2 SVGAGI (reference sequence). This CDR3 has 15 amino acids. The DNA of the CDR3 is TGTGCCAGCAGCATCGCCCCGGGAGGGAACACTGAAGCTTTCTTT. As protein: CASSIAPGGNTEAFF.

This chain links TRBV13 with TRBJ2-3; D possibly corresponds to TRBD2 (6 bases). The CDR3 runs 14 residues. Germline values: CDR1 PRHDT, CDR2 FYEKMQ (reference sequence). With 1 base removed from V and 5 bases from J, the gap between germline ends came to 10 bases. In nucleotides, the CDR3 is TGTGCCAGCAGCTTAGCGGGGGTGGGAGATACGCAGTATTTT. It translates to CASSLAGVGDTQYF.

This chain joins TRBV9 and TRBJ2-1; 10 nucleotides agree with TRBD2. V was pared by 4 bases and J by 4 bases, with 5 bases of the junction left unmatched. Germline V gives CDR1 SGDLS, CDR2 YYNGEE. CDR3 size: 15 residues. Here the CDR3 reads CASSPGLAEYNEQFF. The CDR3 coding sequence is TGTGCCAGCAGCCCAGGACTAGCGGAGTACAATGAGCAGTTCTTC.

The chain uses TRBV7-2 and TRBJ1-5; D unresolved. The germline gives CDR1 SGHTA, CDR2 FQGNSA. The length of the CDR3 is 14 residues. Between the trimmed V and J ends, which lost 6 bases and 0 bases, there was a span of 9 bases. The CDR3 region is CASSSQVSNQPQHF. The CDR3 coding sequence is TGTGCCAGCAGTTCCCAGGTTAGCAATCAGCCCCAGCATTTT.

This clone showed up just once. The rearrangement links TRBV6-5 to TRBJ1-3; 8 bases match TRBD1. The germline V gene has CDR1 MNHEY and CDR2 SVGAGI. This CDR3 comprises 16 residues. Trimming took 2 bases from V and 4 from J; bases not matched to a gene: 7. The CDR3 region has the DNA TGTGCCAGCAGTTACGACGGCCAGGGGGCGGGAAACACCATATATTTT. It is translated as CASSYDGQGAGNTIYF.

This chain uses TRBV28 with TRBJ1-1; D is ambiguous. The CDR3 extends over 13 amino acids. The ends were cut back, 6 bases at V and 8 bases at J, with 16 bases in the middle. Germline CDR1 reads MDHEN; CDR2 reads SYDVKM. The CDR3: CASSLPLGREAFF. In DNA form, the CDR3 reads TGTGCCAGCAGCCTCCCTTTGGGCAGGGAAGCTTTCTTT.

This clone has a handful of counts. The rearrangement uses TRBV6-1 and TRBJ1-1, with 7 bases that match TRBD1. Germline assignment: CDR1 MNHNS and CDR2 SASEGT. Trimming took 3 bases from V and 11 from J; bases not matched to a gene: 9. CDR3 length: 13 amino acids. CDR3: CASSELGGPKAFF. CDR3 in DNA: TGTGCCAGCAGTGAGCTAGGGGGCCCCAAGGCTTTCTTT.

This clone was recorded a few times. This chain links TRBV19 with TRBJ1-2; D is unresolved. The CDR3 is 14 residues long. Trimming took 5 bases from V and 7 from J, leaving 17 bases between them. Germline V gene lookup returns CDR1 LNHDA and CDR2 SQIVND (reference sequence). CDR3 in amino acids: CASSPGLIGSGYTF. The CDR3 bases are TGTGCCAGTAGTCCTGGACTAATCGGGAGTGGCTACACCTTC.

The chain recombines TRBV7-8 with TRBJ2-1, with 14 nucleotides matching TRBD2. Germline CDR1 SGHVS, CDR2 FQNEAQ. V dropped 10 bases and J dropped 8; count of bases not matched to a gene: 25. The CDR3 contains 20 residues. This chain's CDR3 is CATMKEGLAGVIPKIDEQFF. Here the CDR3 DNA reads TGTGCCACCATGAAGGAGGGACTAGCGGGAGTCATACCAAAGATCGATGAGCAGTTCTTC.